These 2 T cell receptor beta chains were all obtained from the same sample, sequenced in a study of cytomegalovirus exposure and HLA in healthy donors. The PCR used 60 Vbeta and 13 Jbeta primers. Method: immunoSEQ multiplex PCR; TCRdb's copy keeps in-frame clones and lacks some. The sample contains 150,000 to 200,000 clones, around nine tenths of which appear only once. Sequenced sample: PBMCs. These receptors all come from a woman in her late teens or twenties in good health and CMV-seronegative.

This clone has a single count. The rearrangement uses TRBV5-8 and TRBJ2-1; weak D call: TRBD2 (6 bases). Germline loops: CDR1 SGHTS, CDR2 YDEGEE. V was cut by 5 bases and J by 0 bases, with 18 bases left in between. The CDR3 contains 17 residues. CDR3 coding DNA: TGTGCCAGCAGTCGGGACTTTTTACAAATCTCCTACAATGAGCAGTTCTTC. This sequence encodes CASSRDFLQISYNEQFF.

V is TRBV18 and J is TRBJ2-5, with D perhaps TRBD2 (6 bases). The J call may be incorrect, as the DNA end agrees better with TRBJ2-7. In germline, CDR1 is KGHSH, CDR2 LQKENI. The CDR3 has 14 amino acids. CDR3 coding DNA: TGTGCCACCCCACCCCCTAGCGAAACCTACGAGCAGTACTTC. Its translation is CATPPPSETYEQYF.